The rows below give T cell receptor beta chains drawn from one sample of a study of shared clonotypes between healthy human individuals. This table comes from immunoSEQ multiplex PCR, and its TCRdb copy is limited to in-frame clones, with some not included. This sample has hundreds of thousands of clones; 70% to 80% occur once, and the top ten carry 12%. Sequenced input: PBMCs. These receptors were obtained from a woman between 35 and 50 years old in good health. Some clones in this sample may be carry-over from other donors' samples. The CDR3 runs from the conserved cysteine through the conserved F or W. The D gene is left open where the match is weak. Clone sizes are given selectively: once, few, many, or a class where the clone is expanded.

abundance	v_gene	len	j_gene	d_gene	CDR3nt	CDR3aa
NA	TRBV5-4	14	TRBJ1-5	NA	TGTGCCAGCAGCTTAGCTGGGGCCAATCAGCCCCAGCATTTT	CASSLAGANQPQHF
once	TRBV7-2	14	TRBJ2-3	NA	TGTGCCAGCAGCGCGAGGGACAGCACAGATACGCAGTATTTT	CASSARDSTDTQYF
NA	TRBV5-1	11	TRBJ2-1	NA	TGCGCCAGCAGCTTGTTACATGAGCAGTTCTTC	CASSLLHEQFF
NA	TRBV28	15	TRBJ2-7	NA	TGTGCCAGCAGTTTATTACCGGGAGTCACCTACGAGCAGTACTTC	CASSLLPGVTYEQYF
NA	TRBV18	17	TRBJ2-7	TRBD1	TGTGCCAGCTCACCACAATACGGGGACAGGGGGCCCGTGGAGCAGTACTTC	CASSPQYGDRGPVEQYF
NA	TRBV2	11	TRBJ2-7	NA	TGTGCCAGCAGTGTGGATAGCGAGCAGTACTTC	CASSVDSEQYF
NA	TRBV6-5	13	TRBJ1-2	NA	TGTGCCAGCAGTTACACGACGCACTATGGCTACACCTTC	CASSYTTHYGYTF
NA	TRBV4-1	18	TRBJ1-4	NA	TGCGCCAGCAGCCCAAGTCGATTTAGCAGGGATTTTCGTGAAAAACTGTTTTTT	CASSPSRFSRDFREKLFF
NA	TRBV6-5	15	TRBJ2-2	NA	TGTGCCAGCAGTATTAGACAGGCAAACACCGGGGAGCTGTTTTTT	CASSIRQANTGELFF
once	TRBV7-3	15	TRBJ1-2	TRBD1	TGTGCCAGCAGCCCACCCGGGACAGGGTGGGGTGGCTACACCTTC	CASSPPGTGWGGYTF
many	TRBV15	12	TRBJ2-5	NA	TGTGCCACCAGCAGAGAGGAAGAGACCCAGTACTTC	CATSREEETQYF
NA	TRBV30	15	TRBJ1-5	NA	TGTGCCTGGAGTCCCCCGACAGGACAGAATCAGCCCCAGCATTTT	CAWSPPTGQNQPQHF
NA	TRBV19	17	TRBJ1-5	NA	TGTGCCAGTAACCCATGGGGGGGTCAGGCGACCAATCAGCCCCAGCATTTT	CASNPWGGQATNQPQHF
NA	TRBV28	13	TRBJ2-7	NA	TGTGCCAGCAGTTCTAGCGCCAACTACGAGCAGTACTTC	CASSSSANYEQYF
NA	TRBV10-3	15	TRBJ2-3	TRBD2	TGTGCCATCGGTGGGACTAGCGGCAGCACAGATACGCAGTATTTT	CAIGGTSGSTDTQYF
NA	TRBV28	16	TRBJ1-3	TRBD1	TGTGCCAGTAAAGGGGGCCCGCTAGTATCTGGAAACACCATATATTTT	CASKGGPLVSGNTIYF
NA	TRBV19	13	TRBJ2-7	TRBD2	TGTGCCAGTAGTATAGCCCCGGGAGGGGAGCAGTACTTC	CASSIAPGGEQYF
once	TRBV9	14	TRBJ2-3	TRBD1	TGTGCCAGCAGCACAGGACAGGGGACAGATACGCAGTATTTT	CASSTGQGTDTQYF
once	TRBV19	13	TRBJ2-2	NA	TGTGCCAGTAGTACGGGACCAGACGGGGAGCTGTTTTTT	CASSTGPDGELFF
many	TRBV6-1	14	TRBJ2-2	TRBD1	TGTGCCAGCAGTGGGACAGGGGAAGTCCGGGAGCTGTTTTTT	CASSGTGEVRELFF
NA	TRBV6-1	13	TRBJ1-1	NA	TGTGCCAGCAGTCCAACAGTGGACACTGAAGCTTTCTTT	CASSPTVDTEAFF
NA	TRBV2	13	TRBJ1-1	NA	TGTGCCAGCTACGGACAGCAGAACACTGAAGCTTTCTTT	CASYGQQNTEAFF
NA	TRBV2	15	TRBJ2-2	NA	TGTGCCAGCAAATTGGGACTTTCTGGTACCGGGGAGCTGTTTTTT	CASKLGLSGTGELFF
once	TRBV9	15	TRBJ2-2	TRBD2	TGTGCCAGCAGCCGACTAGCGGTTACCACCGGGGAGCTGTTTTTT	CASSRLAVTTGELFF
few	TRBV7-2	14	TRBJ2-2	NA	TGTGCCAGCAGTTTAGGGGGTCAGCCGAGAGAGCTGTTTTTT	CASSLGGQPRELFF
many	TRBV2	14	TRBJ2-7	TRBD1	TGTGCCAGCAGTAGAACCGGGACAGGGGGCGAGCAGTACTTC	CASSRTGTGGEQYF
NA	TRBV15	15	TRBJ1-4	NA	TGTGCCACCAGCGGGACCGGGAGAAGAAATGAAAAACTGTTTTTT	CATSGTGRRNEKLFF
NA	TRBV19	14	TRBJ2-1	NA	TGTGCCAGTAGTATTGGGTGGAACTACAATGAGCAGTTCTTC	CASSIGWNYNEQFF
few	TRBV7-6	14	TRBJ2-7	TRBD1	TGTGCCAGCAGCTTAGAGACAGGGGGGGACGAGCAGTACTTC	CASSLETGGDEQYF
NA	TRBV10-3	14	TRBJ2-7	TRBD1	TGTGCCATCAGTCAGCGGGACAGGGTAATCGAGCAGTACTTC	CAISQRDRVIEQYF
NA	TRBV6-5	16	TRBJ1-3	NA	TGTGCCAGCAGTTACTCCAGGACAGTTACTGGAAACACCATATATTTT	CASSYSRTVTGNTIYF
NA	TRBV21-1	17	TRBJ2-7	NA	TGTGCCAGCTTCCGCCGACCAGTGCTACAGGGGAACTACGAGCAGTACTTC	CASFRRPVLQGNYEQYF
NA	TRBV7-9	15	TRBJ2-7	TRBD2	TGTGCCAGCAGTCAACTAGCGGGAGGGACCTACGAGCAGTACTTC	CASSQLAGGTYEQYF